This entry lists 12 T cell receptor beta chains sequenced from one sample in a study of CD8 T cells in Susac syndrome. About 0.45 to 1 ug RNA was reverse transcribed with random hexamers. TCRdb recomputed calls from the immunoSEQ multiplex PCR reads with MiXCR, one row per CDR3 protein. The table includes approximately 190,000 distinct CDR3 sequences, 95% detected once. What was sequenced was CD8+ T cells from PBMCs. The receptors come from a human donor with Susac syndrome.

CDR3 nucleotide sequence: TGTGCCAGCAGCTCTAGGGCTAATGAAAAACTGTTTTTT. Its protein is CASSSRANEKLFF. The V call is TRBV13, the J call TRBJ1-4, with D unclear. V was clipped by 4 bases and J by 3 bases, with 6 bases between them. CDR3 size: 13 residues. Germline V gene lookup returns CDR1 PRHDT and CDR2 FYEKMQ (reference sequence).

CDR3 nucleotide sequence: TGCAGCGGAGTCCGGGAGTCCTACGAGCAGTACTTC. Encoded protein: CSGVRESYEQYF. The chain joins TRBV20-1 to TRBJ2-7, with D perhaps matching TRBD2 (6 bases). The CDR3 sequence is 12 residues long. Germline values: CDR1 DFQATT, CDR2 SNEGSKA (reference sequence).

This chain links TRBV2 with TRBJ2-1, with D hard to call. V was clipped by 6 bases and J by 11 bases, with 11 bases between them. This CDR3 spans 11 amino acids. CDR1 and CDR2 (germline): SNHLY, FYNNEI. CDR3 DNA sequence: TGTGCCAGCAGCCCCGACTTTAAGCAGTTCTTC. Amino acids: CASSPDFKQFF. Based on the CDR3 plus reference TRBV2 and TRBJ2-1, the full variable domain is EPEVTQTPSHQVTQMGQEVILRCVPISNHLYFYWYRQILGQKVEFLVSFYNNEISEKSEIFDDQFSVERPDGSNFTLKIRSTKLEDSAMYFCASSPDFKQFFGPGTRLTVL.

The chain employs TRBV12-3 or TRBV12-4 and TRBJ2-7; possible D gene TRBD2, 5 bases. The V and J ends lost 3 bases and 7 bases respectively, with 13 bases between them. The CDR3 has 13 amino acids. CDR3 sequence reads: CASSLTGNKEQYF. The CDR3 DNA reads TGTGCCAGCAGTTTGACCGGGAACAAGGAGCAGTACTTC.

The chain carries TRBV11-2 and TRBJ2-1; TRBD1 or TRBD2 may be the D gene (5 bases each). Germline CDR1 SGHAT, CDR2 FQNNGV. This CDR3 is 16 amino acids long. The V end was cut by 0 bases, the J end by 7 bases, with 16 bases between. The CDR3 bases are TGTGCCAGCAGCTTAGAAGATGGGCAGGGAGTTAATGAGCAGTTCTTC. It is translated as CASSLEDGQGVNEQFF.

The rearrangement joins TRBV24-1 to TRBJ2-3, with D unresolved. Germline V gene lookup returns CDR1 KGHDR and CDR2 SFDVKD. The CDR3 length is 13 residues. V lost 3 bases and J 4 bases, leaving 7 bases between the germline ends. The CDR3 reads CATSDALADTQYF. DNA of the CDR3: TGTGCCACCAGTGATGCCCTTGCAGATACGCAGTATTTT.

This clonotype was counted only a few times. In DNA, the CDR3 is TGTGCCAGCAGTCCTTTTTCAAGAGAGACCCAGTACTTC. Translated, it gives CASSPFSRETQYF. The chain has TRBV28 and TRBJ2-5; D uncertain. The germline V gene has CDR1 MDHEN and CDR2 SYDVKM. This CDR3 has 13 amino acids. V was cut by 5 bases and J by 4 bases, with 11 bases left in between.

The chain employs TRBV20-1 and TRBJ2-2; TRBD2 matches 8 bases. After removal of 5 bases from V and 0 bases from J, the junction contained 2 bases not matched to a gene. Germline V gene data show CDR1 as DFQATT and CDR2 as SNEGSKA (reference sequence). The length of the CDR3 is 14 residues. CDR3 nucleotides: TGCAGTGCTTTAGCGGGGTCGAACACCGGGGAGCTGTTTTTT. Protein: CSALAGSNTGELFF.

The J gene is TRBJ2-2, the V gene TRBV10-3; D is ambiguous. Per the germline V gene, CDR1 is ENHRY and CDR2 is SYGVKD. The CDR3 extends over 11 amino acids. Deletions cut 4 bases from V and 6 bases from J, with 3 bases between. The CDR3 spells CAISGAGELFF. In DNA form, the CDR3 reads TGTGCCATCAGTGGAGCCGGGGAGCTGTTTTTT.

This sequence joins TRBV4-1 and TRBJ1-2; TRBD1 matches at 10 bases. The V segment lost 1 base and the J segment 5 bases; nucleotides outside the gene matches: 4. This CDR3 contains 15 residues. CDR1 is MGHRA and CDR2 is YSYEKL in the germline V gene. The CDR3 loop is CASSQGPGQGYGYTF. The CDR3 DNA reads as TGCGCCAGCAGCCAAGGACCGGGACAGGGGTATGGCTACACCTTC.

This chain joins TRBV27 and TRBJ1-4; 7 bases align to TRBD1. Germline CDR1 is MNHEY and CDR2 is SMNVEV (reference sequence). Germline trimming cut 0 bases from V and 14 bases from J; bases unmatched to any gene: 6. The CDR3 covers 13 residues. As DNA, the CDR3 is TGTGCCAGCAGTTTATCCCGGGACAGCCGCCTGTTTTTT. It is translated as CASSLSRDSRLFF.

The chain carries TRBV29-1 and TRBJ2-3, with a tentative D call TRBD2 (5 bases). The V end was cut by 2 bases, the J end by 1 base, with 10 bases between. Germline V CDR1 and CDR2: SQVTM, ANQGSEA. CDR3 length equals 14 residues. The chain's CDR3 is CSVERDVGTDTQYF. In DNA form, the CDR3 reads TGCAGCGTTGAACGGGATGTAGGCACAGATACGCAGTATTTT.